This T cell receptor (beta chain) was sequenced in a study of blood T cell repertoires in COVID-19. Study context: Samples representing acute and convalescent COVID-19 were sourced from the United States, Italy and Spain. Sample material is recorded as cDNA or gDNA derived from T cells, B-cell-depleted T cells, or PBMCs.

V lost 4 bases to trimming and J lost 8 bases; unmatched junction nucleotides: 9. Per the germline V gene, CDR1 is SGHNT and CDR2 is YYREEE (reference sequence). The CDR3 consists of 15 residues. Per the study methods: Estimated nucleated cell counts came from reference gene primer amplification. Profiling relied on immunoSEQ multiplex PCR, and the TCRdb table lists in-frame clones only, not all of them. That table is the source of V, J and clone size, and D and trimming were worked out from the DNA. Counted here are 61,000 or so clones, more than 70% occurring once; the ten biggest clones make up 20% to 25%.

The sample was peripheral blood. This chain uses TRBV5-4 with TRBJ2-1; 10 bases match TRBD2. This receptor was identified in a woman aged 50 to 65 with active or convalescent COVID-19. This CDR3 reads CASSPPSGRADEQFF. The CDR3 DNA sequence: TGTGCCAGCAGCCCGCCCAGCGGGAGGGCCGATGAGCAGTTCTTC. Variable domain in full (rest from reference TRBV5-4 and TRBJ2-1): ETGVTQSPTHLIKTRGQQVTLRCSSQSGHNTVSWYQQALGQGPQFIFQYYREEENGRGNFPPRFSGLQFPNYSSELNVNALELDDSALYLCASSPPSGRADEQFFGPGTRLTVL.